The 20 T cell receptor beta chains below come from one sample, sequenced in a study of shared clonotypes between healthy human individuals. Libraries were prepared by immunoSEQ multiplex PCR; TCRdb keeps only in-frame clonotypes and omits some of them. The sample records some 2,000,000 clones, under 97% being singletons. The sequenced sample consisted of naive CD4+ T cells sorted from blood. Subset reported: CD45RA+ positively selected. These receptor sequences come from a man between 18 and 29 years old in good health.

This clone was picked up one time. V usage is TRBV23-1 and J usage is TRBJ1-2; possible D gene TRBD1, 6 bases. TRBV23-1 is annotated as an ORF whose role is uncertain. Between the trimmed V and J ends, which lost 4 bases and 3 bases, there was a span of 9 bases. The CDR3 is made up of 13 amino acids. The CDR3 sequence is CASSLKGDYGYTF. CDR3 bases: TGCGCCAGCAGTCTAAAGGGGGACTATGGCTACACCTTC.

The chain uses TRBV30 and TRBJ1-4, with D possibly TRBD1 on 6 matching bases. The CDR3 has 18 amino acids. V gave up 3 bases and J gave up 0 bases, with 20 bases separating them. CDR1 is GTSNPN, CDR2 SVGIG, per germline (reference sequence). The CDR3 sequence is CAWRRKRLQGPTNEKLFF. As DNA, the CDR3 is TGTGCCTGGAGACGTAAGCGCCTTCAGGGGCCAACTAATGAAAAACTGTTTTTT.

The rearrangement links TRBV18 to TRBJ2-3, with D possibly called TRBD1 or TRBD2 (5 bases each). Germline CDR1 is KGHSH and CDR2 is LQKENI. V lost 2 bases to trimming and J lost 8 bases, with 14 bases between them. The CDR3 runs to 14 residues. CDR3 nucleotide sequence: TGTGCCAGCTCACCATGGGACGAGGACTCTACGCAGTATTTT. It codes for CASSPWDEDSTQYF. Full variable domain (rest looked up from reference TRBV18 and TRBJ2-3): NAGVMQNPRHLVRRRGQEARLRCSPMKGHSHVYWYRQLPEEGLKFMVYLQKENIIDESGMPKERFSAEFPKEGPSILRIQQVVRGDSAAYFCASSPWDEDSTQYFGPGTRLTVL.

V usage is TRBV5-4 and J usage is TRBJ2-7; D possibly corresponds to TRBD2 (6 bases). Germline-derived CDR1 and CDR2 are SGHNT and YYREEE (reference sequence). The CDR3 extends over 15 amino acids. Trimming shortened V by 4 bases and J by 4 bases, and 18 bases separated the two germline ends. The chain's CDR3 is CASSPGLEGIYEQYF. The CDR3 DNA reads TGTGCCAGCAGCCCCGGTCTGGAGGGGATATACGAGCAGTACTTC.

J is TRBJ2-7 and V is TRBV19, with 7 bases lining up with TRBD1. The CDR3 covers 12 residues. V was clipped by 6 bases and J by 1 base; unmatched bases: 0. Germline loops: CDR1 LNHDA, CDR2 SQIVND (reference sequence). CDR3 nucleotides: TGTGCCAGTAGGGACAGGTCCTACGAGCAGTACTTC. This encodes CASRDRSYEQYF.

The chain has TRBV12-5 and TRBJ2-1; TRBD1 is a possible D gene (7 bases). There are 15 residues in the CDR3. Germline CDR1 reads LGHNT; CDR2 reads FRNRAP. V was shortened by 6 bases and J by 10 bases, with 22 bases between the two germline ends. CDR3 DNA sequence: TGTGCTAGTGGCCCGGAGGGGACAGTTTATGGGGAGCAGTTCTTC. Residues: CASGPEGTVYGEQFF.

This chain joins TRBV7-9 and TRBJ1-4; D gene unclear. The CDR3 runs 15 residues. The V gene lost 1 base and the J gene lost 0 bases, with 6 bases spanning the gap. Germline loops: CDR1 SEHNR, CDR2 FQNEAQ (reference sequence). The CDR3 region is CASSLGVATNEKLFF. CDR3 DNA sequence: TGTGCCAGCAGCTTAGGCGTAGCAACTAATGAAAAACTGTTTTTT.

Comments on this clone: Distinct nucleotide sequences in the sample also encode this CDR3. The rearrangement uses TRBV30 and TRBJ2-4; tentatively, D is TRBD1 or TRBD2 (5 bases each). Per germline, CDR1 GTSNPN and CDR2 SVGIG (reference sequence). V was shortened by 1 base and J by 1 base, with 5 bases between the two germline ends. This CDR3 region has 13 residues. The CDR3 sequence is CAWSGGAKNIQYF. Written as DNA, the CDR3 is TGTGCCTGGAGTGGGGGGGCCAAAAACATTCAGTACTTC.

The chain links TRBV30 to TRBJ1-2; 8 nucleotides match TRBD1. CDR1 is GTSNPN and CDR2 is SVGIG in the germline V gene (reference sequence). After removal of 3 bases from V and 4 bases from J, the junction contained 7 bases not matched to a gene. This CDR3 spans 14 amino acids. CDR3 residues: CAWSPDRASYGYTF. The DNA for the CDR3 is TGTGCCTGGAGCCCGGACAGGGCTTCCTATGGCTACACCTTC.

The chain recombines TRBV28 with TRBJ1-6; D might be TRBD1 (6 bases). This CDR3 contains 14 residues. Trimming stripped 7 bases from V and 8 bases from J, with 15 bases between. Germline CDR1 MDHEN, CDR2 SYDVKM. In DNA form, the CDR3 reads TGTGCCAGCACCAAGGGGGGGTTGGATTCACCCCTCCACTTT. It translates to CASTKGGLDSPLHF.

The chain employs TRBV6-5 and TRBJ2-1, with 11 bases matching TRBD2. CDR3 size: 13 residues. Germline CDR1 is MNHEY and CDR2 is SVGAGI. Germline trimming cut 9 bases from V and 4 bases from J; bases unmatched to any gene: 2. The CDR3 DNA follows: TGTGCCAGTAGGACTAGCGGGTACAATGAGCAGTTCTTC. It specifies CASRTSGYNEQFF.

This chain joins TRBV28 and TRBJ1-5, with D perhaps matching TRBD1 (6 bases). The CDR3 runs to 16 residues. From germline, CDR1 is MDHEN and CDR2 SYDVKM. Deletions cut 10 bases from V and 0 bases from J, with 19 bases between. In DNA form, the CDR3 reads TGTGCCACGAGTGGGGGAGGGACACATAGCAATCAGCCCCAGCATTTT. Protein product: CATSGGGTHSNQPQHF.

Turning to this clone: Distinct nucleotide sequences in the sample also encode this CDR3. The chain uses TRBV5-1 and TRBJ1-6; tentatively, D is TRBD1 (5 bases). V was trimmed by 0 bases and J by 8 bases, leaving 9 bases between them. The germline CDR1 and CDR2 sequences are SGHRS and YFSETQ. This CDR3 region has 14 residues. The CDR3, as DNA: TGCGCCAGCAGCTTGGCGGGAGGGGATTCACCCCTCCACTTT. Its translation is CASSLAGGDSPLHF.

To note about this clone: The same CDR3 arises from other DNA sequences in this sample as well. V usage is TRBV9 and J usage is TRBJ1-5, with D perhaps matching TRBD1 (6 bases). Trimming left V 0 bases short and J 7 bases short, with 8 bases between. Germline V lookup: CDR1 SGDLS, CDR2 YYNGEE. The CDR3 is 13 residues long. CDR3 nucleotide sequence: TGTGCCAGCAGCGTAGAGGGGGGGCAGCCCCAGCATTTT. Protein product: CASSVEGGQPQHF.

This clone has just a few counts. At one boundary the junction diverges from the germline segment, which might be a read error. Other DNA sequences in this sample translate to the same CDR3. V and J are TRBV7-7 and TRBJ2-2; D is unresolved. The CDR3 is 13 residues long. Germline V gene lookup returns CDR1 SSHAT and CDR2 FNYEAQ (reference sequence). The CDR3 DNA is TGTGCTAGCAGCTATCAAAACACCGGGGAGCTGTTTTTT. Protein sequence: CASSYQNTGELFF.

This rearrangement joins TRBV27 to TRBJ1-2; weak D call: TRBD1 (5 bases). The CDR3 runs 15 residues. The ends were cut back, 5 bases at V and 8 bases at J, with 21 bases in the middle. Per germline, CDR1 MNHEY and CDR2 SMNVEV (reference sequence). DNA for the CDR3: TGTGCCAGCAGTCCATACCGGGACGAAGTATGGGGCTACACCTTC. Translation gives CASSPYRDEVWGYTF.

V usage is TRBV19 and J usage is TRBJ2-7; 7 bases map to TRBD1. The CDR3 runs 14 residues. Germline V CDR1 and CDR2: LNHDA, SQIVND (reference sequence). J lost 2 bases, V lost 7 bases, and 8 bases had no gene match. Here the CDR3 DNA reads TGTGCCAGTACCAAGACAGGGAAAGCCTACGAGCAGTACTTC. As protein: CASTKTGKAYEQYF.

V is TRBV7-9 and J is TRBJ2-6; 12 bases map to TRBD2. Trimming took 6 bases from V and 0 from J; bases not matched to a gene: 3. This CDR3 comprises 17 residues. Per the germline V gene, CDR1 is SEHNR and CDR2 is FQNEAQ (reference sequence). The DNA for the CDR3 is TGTGCCAGCAGGGGACTAGCGGGCCCCTCTGGGGCCAACGTCCTGACTTTC. Protein sequence: CASRGLAGPSGANVLTF.

Turning to this clone: The sample holds other DNA sequences that translate to the same CDR3. CDR3 nucleotide sequence: TGCGCCAGCAGCTTGCGGCAGGGGGATTCACCCCTCCACTTT. The encoded protein is CASSLRQGDSPLHF. The chain couples TRBV5-1 to TRBJ1-6; 7 bases line up with TRBD1. Germline V gives CDR1 SGHRS, CDR2 YFSETQ. J lost 8 bases, V lost 1 base, and 3 bases had no gene match. This CDR3 has 14 amino acids.

The chain has TRBV4-1 and TRBJ2-4; no definite D call. The CDR3 is 15 residues long. Trimming took off 1 base at V and 0 bases at J, with 7 bases between the two ends. Per the germline V gene, CDR1 is MGHRA and CDR2 is YSYEKL. The CDR3 DNA sequence: TGCGCCAGCAGCCAAGGCCCCTTAGCCAAAAACATTCAGTACTTC. Residues: CASSQGPLAKNIQYF.